This T cell receptor beta chain was captured in a study of cytomegalovirus exposure and HLA in healthy donors. The wider study: According to later analysis, the same platform produced the 120 validation and approximately 630 first-cohort repertoires. Findings of the study overall: Associated with cytomegalovirus, according to the listing, were some 180 TCR beta chains. The tendency of first-cohort TCR clusters to co-occur in the 120 or so validation repertoires was identified by a subsequent analysis.

Profiling relied on immunoSEQ multiplex PCR, and the TCRdb table lists in-frame clones only, not all of them. Among approximately 200,000 clones listed, about 90% were seen once. About this clone itself: The antigen remains undetermined.

The donors were in the roughly 120-subject validation cohort, distinct from the approximately 700-subject first cohort. V was trimmed by 4 bases and J by 1 base, leaving 19 bases between them. Germline CDR1 is SGHAT and CDR2 is FQNNGV. The CDR3 is made up of 18 amino acids. J is TRBJ2-2 and V is TRBV11-2; unclear D gene. Material for sequencing was PBMCs. The receptor's source is a woman aged 18 to 35 in good health and CMV-seronegative. The CDR3: CASSSKVPRVRNTGELFF. CDR3 nucleotides: TGTGCCAGCAGCTCAAAGGTACCCCGGGTACGGAACACCGGGGAGCTGTTTTTT.